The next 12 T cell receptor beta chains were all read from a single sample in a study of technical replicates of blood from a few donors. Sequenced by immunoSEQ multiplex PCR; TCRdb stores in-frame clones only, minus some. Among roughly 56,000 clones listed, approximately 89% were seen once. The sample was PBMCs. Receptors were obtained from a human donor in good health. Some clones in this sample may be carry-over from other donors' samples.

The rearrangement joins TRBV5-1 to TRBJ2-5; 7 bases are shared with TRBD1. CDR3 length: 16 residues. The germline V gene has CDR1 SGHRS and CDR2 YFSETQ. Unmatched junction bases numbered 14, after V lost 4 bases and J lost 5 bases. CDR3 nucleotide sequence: TGCGCCAGCAGCCAAACCTCTAGGGGGCGAGGGGAGACCCAGTACTTC. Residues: CASSQTSRGRGETQYF.

DNA for the CDR3: TGTGCCATCAGTGAATCGGGGGCTAATGAAAAACTGTTTTTT. It translates to CAISESGANEKLFF. This chain uses TRBV10-3 with TRBJ1-4; maybe TRBD1 (5 bases). V dropped 3 bases and J dropped 3 bases, with 8 bases sitting between them. Germline V lookup: CDR1 ENHRY, CDR2 SYGVKD. This CDR3 region has 14 residues.

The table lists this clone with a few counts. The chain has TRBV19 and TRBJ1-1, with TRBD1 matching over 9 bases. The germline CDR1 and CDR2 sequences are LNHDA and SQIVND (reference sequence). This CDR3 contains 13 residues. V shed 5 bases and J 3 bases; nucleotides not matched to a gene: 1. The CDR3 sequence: CASSDRGDTEAFF. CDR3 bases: TGTGCCAGTAGTGACAGGGGGGACACTGAAGCTTTCTTT.

In DNA, the CDR3 is TGCGCCAGCAGCCAACAAAGGGACAACCATAATTCACCCCTCCACTTT. Its protein is CASSQQRDNHNSPLHF. This sequence joins TRBV4-3 and TRBJ1-6; a weak D match, TRBD1 (6 bases). V was pared by 2 bases and J by 5 bases, with 13 bases between. The length of the CDR3 is 16 residues. CDR1 LGHNA and CDR2 YSLEER come from the germline V gene.

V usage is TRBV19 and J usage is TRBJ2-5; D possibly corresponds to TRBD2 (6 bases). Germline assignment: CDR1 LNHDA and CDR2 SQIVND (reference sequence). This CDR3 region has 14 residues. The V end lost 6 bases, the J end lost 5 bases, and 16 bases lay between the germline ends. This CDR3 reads CASSPPGAVETQYF. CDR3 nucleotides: TGTGCCAGTAGCCCCCCGGGAGCGGTGGAGACCCAGTACTTC. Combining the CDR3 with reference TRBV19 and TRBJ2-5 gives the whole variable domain DGGITQSPKYLFRKEGQNVTLSCEQNLNHDAMYWYRQDPGQGLRLIYYSQIVNDFQKGDIAEGYSVSREKKESFPLTVTSAQKNPTAFYLCASSPPGAVETQYFGPGTRLLVL.

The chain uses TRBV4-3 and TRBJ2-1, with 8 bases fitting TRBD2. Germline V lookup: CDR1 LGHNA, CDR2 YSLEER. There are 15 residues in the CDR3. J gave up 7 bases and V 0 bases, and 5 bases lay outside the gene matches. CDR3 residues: CASSQDRLAMNEQFF. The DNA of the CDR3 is TGCGCCAGCAGCCAAGATCGACTAGCGATGAATGAGCAGTTCTTC.

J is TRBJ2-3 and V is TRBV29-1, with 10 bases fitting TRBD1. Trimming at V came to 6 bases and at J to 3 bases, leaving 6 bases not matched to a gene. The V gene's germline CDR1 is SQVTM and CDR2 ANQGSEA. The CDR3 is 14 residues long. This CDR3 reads CSVGGQGGTDTQYF. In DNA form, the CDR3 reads TGCAGCGTGGGAGGACAGGGGGGTACAGATACGCAGTATTTT.

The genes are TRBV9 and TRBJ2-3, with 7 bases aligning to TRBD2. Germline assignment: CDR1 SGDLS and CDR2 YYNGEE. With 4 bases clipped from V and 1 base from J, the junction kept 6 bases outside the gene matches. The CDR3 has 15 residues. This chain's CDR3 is CASSPPSGGTDTQYF. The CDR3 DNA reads TGTGCCAGCAGCCCCCCCAGCGGGGGCACAGATACGCAGTATTTT.

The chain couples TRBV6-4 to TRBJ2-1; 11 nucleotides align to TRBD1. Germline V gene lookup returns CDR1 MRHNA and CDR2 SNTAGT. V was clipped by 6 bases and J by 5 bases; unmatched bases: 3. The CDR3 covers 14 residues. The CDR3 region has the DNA TGTGCCAGCAGAGGGACAGGGGGGAACAATGAGCAGTTCTTC. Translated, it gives CASRGTGGNNEQFF.

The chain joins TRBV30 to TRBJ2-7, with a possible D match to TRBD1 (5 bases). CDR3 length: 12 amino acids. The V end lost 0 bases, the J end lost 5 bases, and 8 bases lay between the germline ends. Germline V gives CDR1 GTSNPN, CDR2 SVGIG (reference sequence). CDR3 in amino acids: CAWSVQGHEQYF. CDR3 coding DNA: TGTGCCTGGAGTGTCCAGGGCCACGAGCAGTACTTC.

In nucleotides, the CDR3 is TGTGCCAGCAGCTTTCTCTCGGGAGGGAGATCCGAGCAGTACTTC. It yields the protein CASSFLSGGRSEQYF. The chain combines TRBV5-6 with TRBJ2-7, with 8 bases that match TRBD2. The germline V gene has CDR1 SGHDT and CDR2 YYEEEE. J lost 6 bases, V lost 2 bases, and 10 bases had no gene match. The CDR3 consists of 15 residues.

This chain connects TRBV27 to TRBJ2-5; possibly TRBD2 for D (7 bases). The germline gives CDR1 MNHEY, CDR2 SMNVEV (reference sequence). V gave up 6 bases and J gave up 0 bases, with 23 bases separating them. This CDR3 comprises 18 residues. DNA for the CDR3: TGTGCCAGCAGCCCCGGGGGGCGGCCAGAGAGTTACCAAGAGACCCAGTACTTC. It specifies CASSPGGRPESYQETQYF.